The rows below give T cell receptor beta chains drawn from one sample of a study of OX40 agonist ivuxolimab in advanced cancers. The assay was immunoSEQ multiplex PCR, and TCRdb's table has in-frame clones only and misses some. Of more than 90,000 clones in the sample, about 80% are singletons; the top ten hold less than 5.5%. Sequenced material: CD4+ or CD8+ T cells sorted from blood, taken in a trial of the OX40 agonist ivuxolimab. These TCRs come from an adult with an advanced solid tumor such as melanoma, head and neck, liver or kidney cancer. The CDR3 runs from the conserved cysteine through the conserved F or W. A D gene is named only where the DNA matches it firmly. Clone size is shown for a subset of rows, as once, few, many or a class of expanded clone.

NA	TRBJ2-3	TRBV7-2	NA	TGTGCCAGCAGCACGGTCGGGGGAACAGATACGCAGTATTTT	CASSTVGGTDTQYF
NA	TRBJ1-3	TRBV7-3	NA	TGTGCCAGCAGGTCCGGGAGTGACTCTGGAAACACCATATATTTT	CASRSGSDSGNTIYF
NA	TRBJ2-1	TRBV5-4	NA	TGTGCCAGCAGCTTGGAGGCGGGCCGGGGCAATGAGCAGTTCTTC	CASSLEAGRGNEQFF
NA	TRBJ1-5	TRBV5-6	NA	TGTGCCAGCAGCTTGGGACTCGTCAATCAGCCCCAGCATTTT	CASSLGLVNQPQHF
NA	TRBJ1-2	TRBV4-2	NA	TGTGCCAGCAGCCAAGAAGAAGGGACCGCGTCGACTTATGGCTACACCTTC	CASSQEEGTASTYGYTF
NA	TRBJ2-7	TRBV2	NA	TGTGCCAGCAGTGAACAGGGCAGGAGGAACGAGCAGTACTTC	CASSEQGRRNEQYF
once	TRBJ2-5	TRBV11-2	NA	TGTGCCAGCAGCTCCGGAGGGGGGGGTCGCTACTTC	CASSSGGGGRYF
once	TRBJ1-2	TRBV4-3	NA	TGCGCCAGCAGCCAAGATCTATCGAGACAGCTACCTAACTATGGCTACACCTTC	CASSQDLSRQLPNYGYTF
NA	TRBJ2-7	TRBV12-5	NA	TGTGCTAGTGGTTTGGTCAGTTACTCCTACGAGCAGTACTTC	CASGLVSYSYEQYF
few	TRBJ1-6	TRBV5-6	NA	TGTGCCAGCAGCTTGCTGGCAGGGGACTCCTATAATTCACCCCTCCACTTT	CASSLLAGDSYNSPLHF
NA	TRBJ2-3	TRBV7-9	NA	TGTGCCAGCAGCTTAGAGACTGCGTACGGTACGCAGTATTTT	CASSLETAYGTQYF
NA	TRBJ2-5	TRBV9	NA	TGTGCCAGCAGCGCTGACTGGCCACAAGAGACCCAGTACTTC	CASSADWPQETQYF
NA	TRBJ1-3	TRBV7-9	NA	TGTGCCAGCAGCTTAGGGGCCAGCTCTGGAAACACCATATATTTT	CASSLGASSGNTIYF
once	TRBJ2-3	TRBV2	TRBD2	TGTGCCAGCAGTCCGCGGGGGAGCTACACAGATACGCAGTATTTT	CASSPRGSYTDTQYF
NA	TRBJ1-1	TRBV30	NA	TGTGCCTGGGAAATGCGCGGGACGCTTTGGACTTTCTTT	CAWEMRGTLWTFF
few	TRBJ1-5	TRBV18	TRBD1	TGTGCCAGCTCACTCGGACAGGGATCGAGGCAGCCCCAGCATTTT	CASSLGQGSRQPQHF
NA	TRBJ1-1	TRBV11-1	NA	TGTGCCAGCAGCTTAGCCGAGGGGTGGGCTGAAGCTTTCTTT	CASSLAEGWAEAFF
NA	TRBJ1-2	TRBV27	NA	TGTGCCAGCAGTGCCAGGGGCGGGGGCTACACCTTC	CASSARGGGYTF
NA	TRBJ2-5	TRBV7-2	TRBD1	TGTGCCAGCAGCTTAAAGGACAGGGAGTTTGAGACCCAGTACTTC	CASSLKDREFETQYF
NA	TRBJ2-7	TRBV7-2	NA	TGTGCCAGCAGCTACGCGCCATTGATCGAGCAGTACTTC	CASSYAPLIEQYF
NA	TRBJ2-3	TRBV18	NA	TGTGCCAGCTCACCACCCGCCAGCGGCACTAGCACAGATACGCAGTATTTT	CASSPPASGTSTDTQYF
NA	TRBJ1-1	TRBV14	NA	TGTGCCAGCAGCCTCGGGCGGAGGGTTGAAGCTTTCTTT	CASSLGRRVEAFF
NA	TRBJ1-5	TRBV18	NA	TGTGCCAGCTCCCTCTATAGCAATCAGCCCCAGCATTTT	CASSLYSNQPQHF
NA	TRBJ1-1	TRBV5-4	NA	TGTGCCAGCAGCTTGTATGGGGGGAACACTGAAGCTTTCTTT	CASSLYGGNTEAFF
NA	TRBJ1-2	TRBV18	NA	TGTGCCAGCTCACCGGACCGCGCTAACTATGGCTACACCTTC	CASSPDRANYGYTF
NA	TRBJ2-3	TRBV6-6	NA	TGTGCCAGCCTGGGGGGAGATACGCAGTATTTT	CASLGGDTQYF
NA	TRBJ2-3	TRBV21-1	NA	TGTGCCAGCAGCAAAGGGCCTAGCGCGAGGGTTGATACGCAGTATTTT	CASSKGPSARVDTQYF
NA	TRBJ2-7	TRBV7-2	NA	TGTGCCAGCAGCCAAAACACGGGTCCCTACGAGCAGTACTTC	CASSQNTGPYEQYF
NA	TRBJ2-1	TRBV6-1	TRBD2	TGTGCCAGCATCGGCGGGACTAGCGGGGTCAATGAGCAGTTCTTC	CASIGGTSGVNEQFF
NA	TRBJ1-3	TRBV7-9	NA	TGTGCCAGCAGCTTAGGGGCTGGGTTCCAAAACACCATATATTTT	CASSLGAGFQNTIYF
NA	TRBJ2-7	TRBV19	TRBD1	TGTGCCAGTAGTATCTCCCAGGGGGCGTACGAGCAGTACTTC	CASSISQGAYEQYF
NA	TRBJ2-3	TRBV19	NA	TGTGCCAGTAGTAATCGGCCGGCAGGGGGGAGCACAGATACGCAGTATTTT	CASSNRPAGGSTDTQYF
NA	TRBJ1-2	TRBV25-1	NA	TGTGCCAGCAGTGATAGATCCCTCGGCTACACCTTC	CASSDRSLGYTF
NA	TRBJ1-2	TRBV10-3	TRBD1	TGTGCCATCAGTGAGACCGCAGGGGGACATGGCTACACCTTC	CAISETAGGHGYTF
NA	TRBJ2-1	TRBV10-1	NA	TGCGCCAGCAGTGAGTCCAACTACAATGAGCAGTTCTTC	CASSESNYNEQFF
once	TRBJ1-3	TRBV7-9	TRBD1	TGTGCCAGCAGCTTTGGACAGGGTCTCGGAAACACCATATATTTT	CASSFGQGLGNTIYF
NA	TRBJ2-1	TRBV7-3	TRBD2	TGTGCCAGCAGCCTTTCTAGCGGGGGCCCCGCCGGTAATGAGCAGTTCTTC	CASSLSSGGPAGNEQFF